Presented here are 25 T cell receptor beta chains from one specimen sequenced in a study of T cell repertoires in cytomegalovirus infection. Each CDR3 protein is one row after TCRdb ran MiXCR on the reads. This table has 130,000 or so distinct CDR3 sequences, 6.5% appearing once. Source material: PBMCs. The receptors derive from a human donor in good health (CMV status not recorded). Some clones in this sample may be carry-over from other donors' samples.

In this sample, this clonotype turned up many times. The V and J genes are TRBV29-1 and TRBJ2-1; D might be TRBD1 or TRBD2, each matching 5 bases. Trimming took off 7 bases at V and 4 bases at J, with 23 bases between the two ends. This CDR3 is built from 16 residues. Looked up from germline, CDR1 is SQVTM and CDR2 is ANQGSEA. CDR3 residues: CSADKPPGTQYNEQFF. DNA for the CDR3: TGCAGCGCTGACAAACCTCCCGGGACCCAGTACAATGAGCAGTTCTTC.

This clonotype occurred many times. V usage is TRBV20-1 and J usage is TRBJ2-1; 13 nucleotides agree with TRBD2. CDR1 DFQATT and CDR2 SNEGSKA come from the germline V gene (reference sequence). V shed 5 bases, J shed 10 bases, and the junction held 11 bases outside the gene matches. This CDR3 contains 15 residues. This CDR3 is CSAGAGLAGRGEQFF. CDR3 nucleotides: TGCAGTGCTGGTGCGGGACTAGCGGGGAGAGGGGAGCAGTTCTTC.

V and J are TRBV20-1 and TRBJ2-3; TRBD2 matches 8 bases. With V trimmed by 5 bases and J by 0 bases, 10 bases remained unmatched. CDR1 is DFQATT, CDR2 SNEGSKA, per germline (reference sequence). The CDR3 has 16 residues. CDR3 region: CSARPFLAGSTDTQYF. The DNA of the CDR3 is TGCAGTGCTCGACCCTTCTTAGCGGGAAGCACAGATACGCAGTATTTT.

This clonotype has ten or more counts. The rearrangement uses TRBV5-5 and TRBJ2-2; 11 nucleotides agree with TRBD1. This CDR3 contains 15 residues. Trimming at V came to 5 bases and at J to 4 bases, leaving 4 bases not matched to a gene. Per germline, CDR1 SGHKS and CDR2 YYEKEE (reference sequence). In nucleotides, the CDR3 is TGTGCCAGCAGAATCGGGACAGGGGGCACCGGGGAGCTGTTTTTT. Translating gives CASRIGTGGTGELFF.

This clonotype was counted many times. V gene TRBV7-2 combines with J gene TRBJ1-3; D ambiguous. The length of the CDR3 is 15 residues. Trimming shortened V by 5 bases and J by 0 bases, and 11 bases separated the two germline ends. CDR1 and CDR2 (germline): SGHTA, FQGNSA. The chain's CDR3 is CASSVDGSSGNTIYF. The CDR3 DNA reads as TGTGCCAGCAGCGTGGACGGGAGCTCTGGAAACACCATATATTTT.

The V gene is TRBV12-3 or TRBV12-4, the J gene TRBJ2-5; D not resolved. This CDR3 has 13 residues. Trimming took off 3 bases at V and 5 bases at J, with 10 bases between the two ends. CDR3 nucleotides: TGTGCCAGCAGTTTTATCGGCTGGGAGACCCAGTACTTC. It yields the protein CASSFIGWETQYF.

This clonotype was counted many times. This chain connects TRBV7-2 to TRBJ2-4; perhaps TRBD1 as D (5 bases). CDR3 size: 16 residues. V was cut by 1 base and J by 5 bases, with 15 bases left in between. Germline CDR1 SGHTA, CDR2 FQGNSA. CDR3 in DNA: TGTGCCAGCAGCTTAGAAGGTGCAGGGCCTCAAAACATTCAGTACTTC. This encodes CASSLEGAGPQNIQYF.

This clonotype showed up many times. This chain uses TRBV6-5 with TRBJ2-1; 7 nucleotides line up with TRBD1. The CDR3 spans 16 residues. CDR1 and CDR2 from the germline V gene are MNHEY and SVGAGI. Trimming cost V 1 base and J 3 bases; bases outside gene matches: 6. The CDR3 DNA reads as TGTGCCAGCAGTTACTTAGGACAGGAATACTACAATGAGCAGTTCTTC. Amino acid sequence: CASSYLGQEYYNEQFF.

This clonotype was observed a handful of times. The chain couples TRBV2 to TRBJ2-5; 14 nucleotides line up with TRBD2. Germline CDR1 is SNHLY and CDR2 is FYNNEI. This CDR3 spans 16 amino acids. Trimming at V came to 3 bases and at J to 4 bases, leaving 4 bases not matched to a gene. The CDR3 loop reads CASSDGLAGGPETQYF. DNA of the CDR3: TGTGCCAGCAGTGATGGACTAGCGGGGGGACCAGAGACCCAGTACTTC.

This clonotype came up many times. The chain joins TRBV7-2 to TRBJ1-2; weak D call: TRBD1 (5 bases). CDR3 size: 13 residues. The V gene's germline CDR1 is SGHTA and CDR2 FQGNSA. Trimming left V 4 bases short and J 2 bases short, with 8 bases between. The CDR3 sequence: CASSYSGNYGYTF. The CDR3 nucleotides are TGTGCCAGCAGCTATTCAGGGAACTATGGCTACACCTTC.

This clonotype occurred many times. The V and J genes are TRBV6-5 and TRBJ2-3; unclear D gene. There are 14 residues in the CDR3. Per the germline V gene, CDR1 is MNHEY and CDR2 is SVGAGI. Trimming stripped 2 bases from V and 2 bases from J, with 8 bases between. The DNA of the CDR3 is TGTGCCAGCAGTTACGGGGAATTCACAGATACGCAGTATTTT. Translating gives CASSYGEFTDTQYF.

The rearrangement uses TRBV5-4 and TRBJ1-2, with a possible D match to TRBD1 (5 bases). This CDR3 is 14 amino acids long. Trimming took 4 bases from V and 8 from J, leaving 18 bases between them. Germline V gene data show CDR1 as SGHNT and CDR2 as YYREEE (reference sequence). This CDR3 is CASSPTRQDTGYTF. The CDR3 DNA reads TGTGCCAGCAGCCCCACCCGGCAGGACACGGGCTACACCTTC.

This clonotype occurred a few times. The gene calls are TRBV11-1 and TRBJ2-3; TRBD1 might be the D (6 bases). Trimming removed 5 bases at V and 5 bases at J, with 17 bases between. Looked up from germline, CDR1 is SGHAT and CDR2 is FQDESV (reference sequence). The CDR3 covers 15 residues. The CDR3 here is CASSLSQGTRDTQYF. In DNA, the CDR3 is TGTGCCAGCAGCCTTTCACAGGGAACCCGAGATACGCAGTATTTT.

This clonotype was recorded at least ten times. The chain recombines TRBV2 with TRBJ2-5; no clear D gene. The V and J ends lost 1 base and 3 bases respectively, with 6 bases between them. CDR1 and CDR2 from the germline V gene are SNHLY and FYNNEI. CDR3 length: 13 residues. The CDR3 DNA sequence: TGTGCCAGCAGTGAAGGTGGGGAAGAGACCCAGTACTTC. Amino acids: CASSEGGEETQYF.

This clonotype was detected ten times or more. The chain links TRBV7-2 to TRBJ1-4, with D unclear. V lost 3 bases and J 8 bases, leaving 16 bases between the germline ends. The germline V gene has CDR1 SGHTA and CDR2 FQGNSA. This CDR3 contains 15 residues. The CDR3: CASSFPTNGPEKLFF. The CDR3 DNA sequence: TGTGCCAGCAGCTTTCCGACAAATGGGCCAGAAAAACTGTTTTTT.

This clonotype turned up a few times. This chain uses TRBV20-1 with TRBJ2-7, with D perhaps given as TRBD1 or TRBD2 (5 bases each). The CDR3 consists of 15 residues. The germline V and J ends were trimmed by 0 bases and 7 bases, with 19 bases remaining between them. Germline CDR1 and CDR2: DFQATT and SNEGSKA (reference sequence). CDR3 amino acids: CSARDGGPGSEEQYF. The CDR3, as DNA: TGCAGTGCTAGAGATGGTGGGCCAGGGAGTGAGGAGCAGTACTTC.

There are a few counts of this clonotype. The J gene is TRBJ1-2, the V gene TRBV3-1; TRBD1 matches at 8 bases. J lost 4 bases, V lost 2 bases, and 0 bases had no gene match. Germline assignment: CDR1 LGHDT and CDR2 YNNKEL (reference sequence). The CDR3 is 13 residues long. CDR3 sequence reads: CASSQTGGYGYTF. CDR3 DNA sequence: TGTGCCAGCAGCCAAACAGGGGGCTATGGCTACACCTTC.

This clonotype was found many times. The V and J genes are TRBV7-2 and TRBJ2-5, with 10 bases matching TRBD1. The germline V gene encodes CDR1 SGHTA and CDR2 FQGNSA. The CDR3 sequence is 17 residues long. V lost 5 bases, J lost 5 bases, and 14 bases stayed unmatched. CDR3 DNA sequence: TGTGCCAGCAGCCGCCTTACGGACAGGGGGTTTCACGAGACCCAGTACTTC. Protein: CASSRLTDRGFHETQYF.

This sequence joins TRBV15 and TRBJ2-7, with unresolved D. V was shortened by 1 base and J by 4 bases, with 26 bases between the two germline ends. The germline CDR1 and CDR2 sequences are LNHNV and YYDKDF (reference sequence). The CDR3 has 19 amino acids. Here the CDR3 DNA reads TGTGCCACCAGCAGAGTGCTTGGTTTGGGTAACGGGCTCCGTTACGAGCAGTACTTC. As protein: CATSRVLGLGNGLRYEQYF.

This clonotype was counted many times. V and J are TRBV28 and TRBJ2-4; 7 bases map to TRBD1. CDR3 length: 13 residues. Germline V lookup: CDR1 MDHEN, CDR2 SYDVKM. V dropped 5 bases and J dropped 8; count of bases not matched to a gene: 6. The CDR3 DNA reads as TGTGCCAGCAGTCCCACAGGGGAATACATTCAGTACTTC. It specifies CASSPTGEYIQYF.

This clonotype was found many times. CDR3 in DNA: TGTGCCAGCAGTTACTCCATCGGGAGGAACACTGAAGCTTTCTTT. Encoded protein: CASSYSIGRNTEAFF. The chain joins TRBV6-2 or TRBV6-3 to TRBJ1-1, with unresolved D. V lost 0 bases and J 1 base, leaving 9 bases between the germline ends. The CDR3 runs 15 residues. The V gene's germline CDR1 is MNHEY and CDR2 SVGEGT.

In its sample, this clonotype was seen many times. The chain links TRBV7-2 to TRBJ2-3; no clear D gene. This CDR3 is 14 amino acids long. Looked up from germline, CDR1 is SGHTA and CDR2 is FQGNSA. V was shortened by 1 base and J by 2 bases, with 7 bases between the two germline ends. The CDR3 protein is CASSLGVTTDTQYF. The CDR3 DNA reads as TGTGCCAGCAGCTTAGGTGTTACCACAGATACGCAGTATTTT.

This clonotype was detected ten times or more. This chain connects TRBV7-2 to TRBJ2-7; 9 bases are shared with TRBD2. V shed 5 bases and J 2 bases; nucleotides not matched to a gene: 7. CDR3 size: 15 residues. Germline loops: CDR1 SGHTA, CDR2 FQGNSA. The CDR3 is CASSQLAGSTYEQYF. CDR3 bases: TGTGCCAGCAGCCAGCTAGCGGGGAGCACCTACGAGCAGTACTTC.

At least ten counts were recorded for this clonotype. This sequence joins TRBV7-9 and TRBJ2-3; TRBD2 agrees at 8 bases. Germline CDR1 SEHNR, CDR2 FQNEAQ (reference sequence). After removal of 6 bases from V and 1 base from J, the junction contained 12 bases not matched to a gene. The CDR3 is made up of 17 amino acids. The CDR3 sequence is CASRITSGGPRTDTQYF. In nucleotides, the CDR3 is TGTGCCAGCAGGATTACCAGCGGGGGCCCACGCACAGATACGCAGTATTTT.

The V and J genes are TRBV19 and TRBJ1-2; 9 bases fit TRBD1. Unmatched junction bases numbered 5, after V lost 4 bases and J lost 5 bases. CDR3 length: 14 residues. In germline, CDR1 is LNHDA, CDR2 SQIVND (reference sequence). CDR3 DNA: TGTGCCAGTAGTAGGCGGGACAGGGCTTATGGCTACACCTTC. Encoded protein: CASSRRDRAYGYTF.